This T cell receptor beta chain was identified during a study of cytomegalovirus exposure and HLA in healthy donors. Whole-study results and caveats: Most TCRs appeared rarely, but some public TCRs recurred in many donors.

The validation cohort, a group of some 120 subjects, included the donors and was separate from the roughly 620-subject first cohort. As for this clone: Its antigen is still unknown.

Produced via immunoSEQ multiplex PCR; TCRdb's table is partial and in-frame only. The sample has 350,000 or so clones; about nine tenths are singletons. Germline values: CDR1 MNHNS, CDR2 SASEGT. V lost 4 bases to trimming and J lost 3 bases, with 7 bases between them. The CDR3 is 12 amino acids. The chain links TRBV6-1 to TRBJ2-7; D not resolved. The sequenced material came from PBMCs. This TCR was sampled from a woman aged 18-29 years in good health and CMV-seronegative. For the CDR3, the DNA is TGTGCCAGCAGTGGCGCAGGCTACGAGCAGTACTTC. This codes for CASSGAGYEQYF.